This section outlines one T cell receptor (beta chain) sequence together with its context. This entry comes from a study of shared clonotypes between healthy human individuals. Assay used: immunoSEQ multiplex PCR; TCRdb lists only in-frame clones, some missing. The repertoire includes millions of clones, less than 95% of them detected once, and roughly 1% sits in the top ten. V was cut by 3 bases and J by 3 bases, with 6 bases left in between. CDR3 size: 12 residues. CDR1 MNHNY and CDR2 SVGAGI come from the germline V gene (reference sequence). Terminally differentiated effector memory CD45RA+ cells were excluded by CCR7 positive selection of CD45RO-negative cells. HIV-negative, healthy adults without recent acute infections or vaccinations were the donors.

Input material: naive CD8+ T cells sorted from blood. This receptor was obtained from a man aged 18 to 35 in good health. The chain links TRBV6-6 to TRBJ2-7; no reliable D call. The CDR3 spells CASSYRFYEQYF. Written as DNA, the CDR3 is TGTGCCAGCAGTTATCGGTTCTACGAGCAGTACTTC.